Below are 19 T cell receptor beta chains sequenced from a single sample in a study of OX40 agonist ivuxolimab in advanced cancers. Library creation used the immunoSEQ multiplex PCR assay. Here the immuneACCESS table is served through TCRdb, limited to in-frame sequences with V and J called. Missing clones are a known gap in these copies; in checked studies unresolved V genes cover under half, and the rest lacks a known reason. For this sample the table gives around 34,000 clones, of which around 81% were detected only once. The ten biggest clones cover 1.2% to 1.5% of the sample. The specimen was CD4+ or CD8+ T cells sorted from blood, collected in a trial of the OX40 agonist ivuxolimab. These receptors all come from an adult with an advanced solid tumor such as melanoma, head and neck, liver or kidney cancer.

This CDR3 is CASSQGASGSYEQYF. The CDR3 region has the DNA TGTGCCAGCAGCCAAGGAGCTAGCGGGAGCTACGAGCAGTACTTC. The rearrangement joins TRBV14 to TRBJ2-7; 10 bases map to TRBD2. CDR3 size: 15 residues. The germline V gene has CDR1 SGHDN and CDR2 FVKESK. V dropped 1 base and J dropped 3; count of bases not matched to a gene: 3.

The chain combines TRBV11-3 with TRBJ1-2; D not certain. This CDR3 has 12 amino acids. The V end lost 2 bases, the J end lost 7 bases, and 8 bases lay between the germline ends. In germline, CDR1 is SGHNT, CDR2 YENEEA. CDR3 sequence (DNA): TGTGCCAGCAGCTTACCCCCATCTGGCTACACCTTC. It codes for CASSLPPSGYTF. Combining the CDR3 with reference TRBV11-3 and TRBJ1-2 gives the whole variable domain EAGVVQSPRYKIIEKKQPVAFWCNPISGHNTLYWYLQNLGQGPELLIRYENEEAVDDSQLPKDRFSAERLKGVDSTLKIQPAELGDSAVYLCASSLPPSGYTFGSGTRLTVV.

The chain combines TRBV28 with TRBJ2-1; 10 bases agree with TRBD2. V lost 8 bases to trimming and J lost 7 bases; unmatched junction nucleotides: 8. Germline V lookup: CDR1 MDHEN, CDR2 SYDVKM. The CDR3 totals 14 residues. This CDR3 reads CASLPGLAINEQFF. The CDR3 nucleotides read TGTGCCAGCCTACCGGGACTAGCGATAAATGAGCAGTTCTTC.

The rearrangement links TRBV6-4 to TRBJ2-7; D might be TRBD2 (6 bases). Germline V gene data show CDR1 as MRHNA and CDR2 as SNTAGT. This CDR3 spans 18 amino acids. The CDR3 region is CAKPKGGRTSQKSYEQYF. CDR3 bases: TGTGCTAAACCCAAAGGAGGGAGAACTTCCCAAAAAAGCTACGAGCAGTACTTC.

The chain carries TRBV29-1 and TRBJ2-3; 10 bases are a match to TRBD2. Germline loops: CDR1 SQVTM, CDR2 ANQGSEA. The junction had 4 bases not matched to a gene; V was cut back by 3 bases and J by 1 base. This CDR3 is 15 amino acids long. CDR3 sequence (DNA): TGCAGCGTTGAGAGAGCGGGGGGGGGCACAGATACGCAGTATTTT. Protein sequence: CSVERAGGGTDTQYF.

This chain links TRBV6-4 with TRBJ1-2; D possibly corresponds to TRBD1 (6 bases). Looked up from germline, CDR1 is MRHNA and CDR2 is SNTAGT. Between the trimmed V and J ends, which lost 6 bases and 5 bases, there was a span of 19 bases. The CDR3 runs to 15 residues. CDR3: CASSRDTTGRYGYTF. As DNA, the CDR3 is TGTGCCAGCAGCCGGGACACGACTGGAAGATATGGCTACACCTTC.

This clone occurred once. This rearrangement joins TRBV6-5 to TRBJ2-2; no definite D call. The CDR3 covers 12 residues. Per germline, CDR1 MNHEY and CDR2 SVGAGI. V was shortened by 4 bases and J by 4 bases, with 4 bases between the two germline ends. CDR3 amino acids: CASSSVTGELFF. CDR3 nucleotides: TGTGCCAGCAGTTCCGTCACCGGGGAGCTGTTTTTT.

The rearrangement links TRBV5-1 to TRBJ2-5, with TRBD1 matching over 7 bases. Germline V lookup: CDR1 SGHRS, CDR2 YFSETQ. The CDR3 totals 16 residues. V dropped 0 bases and J dropped 3; count of bases not matched to a gene: 8. CDR3 coding DNA: TGCGCCAGCAGCTTGGCCGATTTCACAGGGGAAGAGACCCAGTACTTC. It specifies CASSLADFTGEETQYF.

The V and J genes are TRBV11-1 and TRBJ2-5; TRBD2 matches 13 bases. V lost 5 bases, J lost 1 base, and 4 bases stayed unmatched. The CDR3 totals 16 residues. The germline gives CDR1 SGHAT, CDR2 FQDESV (reference sequence). The CDR3 sequence is CASSHRLAGGQETQYF. The CDR3 region has the DNA TGTGCCAGCAGCCACCGACTAGCGGGGGGCCAAGAGACCCAGTACTTC.

The chain carries TRBV6-1 and TRBJ2-2, with D possibly TRBD1 on 5 matching bases. The CDR3 totals 14 residues. Germline values: CDR1 MNHNS, CDR2 SASEGT. Trimming shortened V by 7 bases and J by 0 bases, and 9 bases separated the two germline ends. The DNA of the CDR3 is TGTGCCAGCACCCAGACAGCGAACACCGGGGAGCTGTTTTTT. Translated: CASTQTANTGELFF.

This chain uses TRBV2 with TRBJ2-7; tentatively, D is TRBD1 or TRBD2 (5 bases each). The CDR3 length is 14 residues. From germline, CDR1 is SNHLY and CDR2 FYNNEI. V lost 7 bases to trimming and J lost 2 bases, with 15 bases between them. CDR3 sequence: CASIERTTTYEQYF. The CDR3 DNA sequence: TGTGCCAGCATAGAGCGGACAACTACCTACGAGCAGTACTTC.

The table lists this clone with a count of one. This chain connects TRBV5-5 to TRBJ1-3; D gene ambiguous. V lost 3 bases, J lost 0 bases, and 13 bases lay in between. The CDR3 has 16 residues. Germline-derived CDR1 and CDR2 are SGHKS and YYEKEE (reference sequence). CDR3 nucleotides: TGTGCCAGCAGCTGGGGTCAAACCTCCTCTGGAAACACCATATATTTT. The encoded protein is CASSWGQTSSGNTIYF. The full variable domain, rest sourced from reference TRBV5-5 and TRBJ1-3, is DAGVTQSPTHLIKTRGQQVTLRCSPISGHKSVSWYQQVLGQGPQFIFQYYEKEERGRGNFPDRFSARQFPNYSSELNVNALLLGDSALYLCASSWGQTSSGNTIYFGEGSWLTVV.

The chain recombines TRBV11-3 with TRBJ2-2; TRBD2 aligns across 10 bases. V dropped 6 bases and J dropped 3; count of bases not matched to a gene: 4. CDR1 SGHNT and CDR2 YENEEA come from the germline V gene. CDR3 size: 15 residues. The CDR3 region is CASSRGTSDTGELFF. CDR3 nucleotides: TGTGCCAGCAGTCGAGGGACTAGCGACACCGGGGAGCTGTTTTTT.

The J gene is TRBJ1-3, the V gene TRBV5-1; D may be TRBD1 (6 bases). The ends were cut back, 0 bases at V and 2 bases at J, with 9 bases in the middle. Germline loops: CDR1 SGHRS, CDR2 YFSETQ. CDR3 length: 15 amino acids. CDR3 in DNA: TGCGCCAGCAGCTTGGGTGCAGGGGCTGGAAACACCATATATTTT. This translates into CASSLGAGAGNTIYF.

The V and J genes are TRBV19 and TRBJ1-3; D perhaps matches TRBD1 (5 bases). The CDR3 sequence is 16 residues long. Per germline, CDR1 LNHDA and CDR2 SQIVND (reference sequence). V gave up 5 bases and J gave up 4 bases, with 18 bases separating them. The CDR3 coding sequence is TGTGCCAGTAGTCCACCCCCCGGGACTCTCGGAAACACCATATATTTT. This translates into CASSPPPGTLGNTIYF.

The chain combines TRBV7-9 with TRBJ2-7; D gene unclear. CDR1 is SEHNR, CDR2 FQNEAQ, per germline (reference sequence). This CDR3 region has 13 residues. The V end was cut by 0 bases, the J end by 4 bases, with 7 bases between. CDR3 sequence (DNA): TGTGCCAGCAGCTTAGCAGGTACTTACGAGCAGTACTTC. It encodes CASSLAGTYEQYF.

About this clone itself: Since no conserved phenylalanine or tryptophan closes the CDR3, a read error is the likely cause. Because the CDR3's place on the DNA is in doubt, the DNA is left out and the CDR3 is given as listed by TCRdb. This chain uses TRBV6-1 with TRBJ2-7; the D call in the table, TRBD1, was not verified against the DNA. From its first to its last residue, the CDR3 has 11 amino acids. In germline, CDR1 is MNHNS, CDR2 SASEGT. CDR3 protein: CASSYRDRRML.

This sequence joins TRBV7-2 and TRBJ2-7; 7 bases fit TRBD1. With 6 bases clipped from V and 3 bases from J, the junction kept 5 bases outside the gene matches. CDR3 length equals 13 residues. Germline V gene lookup returns CDR1 SGHTA and CDR2 FQGNSA. This CDR3 is CASRQDRYYEQYF. The CDR3 DNA is TGTGCCAGCAGACAGGACAGGTACTACGAGCAGTACTTC.

The chain links TRBV7-2 to TRBJ2-2; D not resolved. V gave up 1 base and J gave up 6 bases, with 9 bases separating them. The CDR3 covers 14 residues. CDR1 SGHTA and CDR2 FQGNSA come from the germline V gene. CDR3 in amino acids: CASSLVVGSGELFF. Here the CDR3 DNA reads TGTGCCAGCAGCTTAGTGGTGGGATCCGGGGAGCTGTTTTTT.